Each of the 16 T cell receptor beta chains below was sequenced from the same sample in a study of T-cell memory formation after mild COVID-19. TCRdb reprocessed the 5' RACE reads via MiXCR and lists one record per CDR3 protein. The sample holds 470,000 or so distinct CDR3 sequences; roughly 20% are singletons and the top ten take approximately 13%. The specimen sequenced was PBMCs or a T cell subset sorted from them (not recorded which). The receptors here all came from an adult woman who had mild COVID-19 (a few samples of this study predate the infection). Cell type and time point are not known.

This sequence joins TRBV12-3 or TRBV12-4 and TRBJ2-3, with D unresolved. CDR3 size: 14 residues. The germline V and J ends were trimmed by 4 bases and 5 bases, with 13 bases remaining between them. The CDR3 reads CASSSDRAEDTQYF. CDR3 sequence (DNA): TGTGCCAGCAGTTCGGACCGGGCAGAAGATACGCAGTATTTT.

The rearrangement uses TRBV27 and TRBJ2-7; TRBD1 agrees at 9 bases. The germline V gene has CDR1 MNHEY and CDR2 SMNVEV (reference sequence). V shed 5 bases, J shed 5 bases, and the junction held 4 bases outside the gene matches. This CDR3 has 13 residues. The CDR3 sequence: CASSTTGGNEQYF. The DNA for the CDR3 is TGTGCCAGCAGTACAACAGGGGGCAACGAGCAGTACTTC.

This clonotype has just a few counts. The chain is built from TRBV24-1 and TRBJ2-5; tentative D call: TRBD2 (10 bases). CDR1 and CDR2 (germline): KGHDR, SFDVKD. The CDR3 runs 24 residues. V lost 1 base to trimming and J lost 5 bases, with 40 bases between them. The DNA of the CDR3 is TGTGCCACCAGTGATTTTCGTCGAGCGGAGACAGGGGGGCTAGCGGGGGAATTGGTGGAGACCCAGTACTTC. It is translated as CATSDFRRAETGGLAGELVETQYF.

This clonotype was seen ten or more times. The V and J genes are TRBV6-5 and TRBJ2-1, with TRBD2 identical over 11 bases. The CDR3 is 13 amino acids. The germline CDR1 and CDR2 sequences are MNHEY and SVGAGI. The junction had 12 bases not matched to a gene; V was cut back by 8 bases and J by 15 bases. The CDR3 loop reads CASCPLAGGEWFF. The DNA of the CDR3 is TGTGCCAGCTGCCCGCTAGCGGGGGGCGAGTGGTTCTTC.

The chain couples TRBV5-1 to TRBJ2-7, with 8 bases matching TRBD1. V was pared by 2 bases and J by 4 bases, with 8 bases of the junction left unmatched. From germline, CDR1 is SGHRS and CDR2 YFSETQ. The CDR3 has 15 amino acids. The CDR3 bases are TGCGCCAGCAGCTTCGCGGACAGGGACTTTTACGAGCAGTACTTC. Translating gives CASSFADRDFYEQYF. Filled out from reference TRBV5-1 and TRBJ2-7, the complete variable domain reads KAGVTQTPRYLIKTRGQQVTLSCSPISGHRSVSWYQQTPGQGLQFLFEYFSETQRNKGNFPGRFSGRQFSNSRSEMNVSTLELGDSALYLCASSFADRDFYEQYFGPGTRLTVT.

The chain links TRBV20-1 to TRBJ1-1; possibly TRBD1 for D (5 bases). This CDR3 has 14 residues. Germline CDR1 is DFQATT and CDR2 is SNEGSKA (reference sequence). The V end lost 0 bases, the J end lost 3 bases, and 11 bases lay between the germline ends. The CDR3 sequence: CSARDYTGDTEAFF. CDR3 nucleotides: TGCAGTGCTAGAGATTACACGGGGGACACTGAAGCTTTCTTT.

In its sample, this clonotype was seen a few times. This sequence joins TRBV12-3 or TRBV12-4 and TRBJ2-3; 7 bases match TRBD2. V lost 6 bases to trimming and J lost 2 bases; unmatched junction nucleotides: 11. The CDR3 sequence is 16 residues long. CDR3 region: CASSPGPAGVTDTQYF. For the CDR3, the DNA is TGTGCCAGCAGCCCGGGGCCCGCGGGAGTCACAGATACGCAGTATTTT.

The V and J genes are TRBV4-1 and TRBJ2-7; 14 bases map to TRBD2. Germline CDR1 is MGHRA and CDR2 is YSYEKL. V was pared by 4 bases and J by 6 bases, with 14 bases of the junction left unmatched. The CDR3 is made up of 18 amino acids. The chain's CDR3 is CASSLGLAGGPTDGEQYF. CDR3 DNA sequence: TGCGCCAGCAGCCTCGGACTAGCGGGGGGACCAACCGATGGCGAGCAGTACTTC.

V usage is TRBV29-1 and J usage is TRBJ2-2; no reliable D call. The CDR3 spans 12 residues. Trimming shortened V by 3 bases and J by 4 bases, and 6 bases separated the two germline ends. Germline CDR1 reads SQVTM; CDR2 reads ANQGSEA. CDR3 sequence (DNA): TGCAGCGTTGAGGGTGTCACCGGGGAGCTGTTTTTT. Translation gives CSVEGVTGELFF.

The rearrangement links TRBV12-3 or TRBV12-4 to TRBJ2-3, with 10 bases identical to TRBD2. This CDR3 region has 15 residues. J was trimmed by 8 bases and V by 3 bases; bases with no gene match: 8. The CDR3 bases are TGTGCCAGCAGTTTGATCAGCGGGAGGGACGGTACGCAGTATTTT. Its translation: CASSLISGRDGTQYF.

This clonotype showed up just a few times. The chain carries TRBV7-2 and TRBJ2-1; possibly TRBD1 or TRBD2 for D (5 bases each). CDR1 is SGHTA, CDR2 FQGNSA, per germline. V was clipped by 3 bases and J by 9 bases, with 18 bases between them. The CDR3 covers 15 residues. In nucleotides, the CDR3 is TGTGCCAGCAGCTTTAAGTTCGGGGCAACGGCTGAGCAGTTCTTC. Protein product: CASSFKFGATAEQFF.

A word on this clonotype: The germline gene is not matched at one end of the junction; a read error may be the cause. The genes are TRBV7-2 and TRBJ1-2; D gene ambiguous. The CDR3 extends over 14 amino acids. In germline, CDR1 is SGHTA, CDR2 FQGNSA. The CDR3 DNA reads TGTGCCAGCACCTTAGGCGTCACTCTCTATGGCTACACCTTC. It yields the protein CASTLGVTLYGYTF.

The gene calls are TRBV25-1 and TRBJ1-6, with a weak D call TRBD1 (5 bases). This CDR3 comprises 15 residues. V was clipped by 3 bases and J by 4 bases, with 10 bases between them. The V gene's germline CDR1 is MGHDK and CDR2 SYGVNS. The CDR3 here is CASSDEGRYNSPLHF. The CDR3 bases are TGTGCCAGCAGTGATGAGGGACGGTATAATTCACCCCTCCACTTT.

V gene TRBV6-2 or TRBV6-3 combines with J gene TRBJ1-2, with 8 bases identical to TRBD1. CDR3 length: 14 amino acids. With 5 bases clipped from V and 4 bases from J, the junction kept 6 bases outside the gene matches. CDR1 MNHEY and CDR2 SVGEGT come from the germline V gene. CDR3 sequence: CASSTDRGGYGYTF. The CDR3 coding sequence is TGTGCCAGCAGTACCGACAGGGGCGGCTATGGCTACACCTTC.

The chain combines TRBV5-1 with TRBJ2-7; no reliable D call. The CDR3 length is 13 residues. Deletions cut 0 bases from V and 6 bases from J, with 10 bases between. Germline CDR1 SGHRS, CDR2 YFSETQ. The CDR3 loop is CASSLELGREQYF. The CDR3 DNA reads TGCGCCAGCAGCTTGGAGCTCGGGCGCGAGCAGTACTTC.

The table lists this clonotype with a few counts. J is TRBJ2-3 and V is TRBV5-1, with TRBD2 matching over 7 bases. The CDR3 has 17 amino acids. J lost 2 bases, V lost 4 bases, and 13 bases had no gene match. Germline values: CDR1 SGHRS, CDR2 YFSETQ. The CDR3 region is CASSPGDSGLFTDTQYF. In DNA, the CDR3 is TGCGCCAGCAGCCCGGGTGATAGCGGGCTCTTCACAGATACGCAGTATTTT. Full variable domain (rest looked up from reference TRBV5-1 and TRBJ2-3): KAGVTQTPRYLIKTRGQQVTLSCSPISGHRSVSWYQQTPGQGLQFLFEYFSETQRNKGNFPGRFSGRQFSNSRSEMNVSTLELGDSALYLCASSPGDSGLFTDTQYFGPGTRLTVL.